This T cell receptor beta chain was sequenced for a study of glioma-infiltrating T cells. This CDR3 has 16 residues. The germline gives CDR1 SGHTA, CDR2 FQGNSA. Trimming removed 5 bases from V and 0 bases from J, with 15 bases in between. This clonotype was seen many times. Amplification of TCR alpha and beta CDR3 regions from RNA used iRepertoire nested multiplex PCR. TCRdb re-analysed the multiplex PCR reads in MiXCR, keeping a single row per CDR3 protein. Among under 130,000 distinct CDR3 sequences listed, around 28% were seen once. The chain recombines TRBV7-2 with TRBJ2-3, with D perhaps matching TRBD2 (6 bases). The sequenced material came from glioma tissue, nonneoplastic brain tissue, or PBMCs (not recorded which). The TCR sequence derives from a human donor with low-grade glioma or glioblastoma, undergoing nonglioma brain surgery, or in good health (not recorded which). The CDR3: CASSVGTATSTDTQYF. The CDR3 bases are TGTGCCAGCAGCGTCGGGACTGCAACTAGCACAGATACGCAGTATTTT.